This T cell receptor (beta chain) was sequenced for a study of cytomegalovirus exposure and HLA in healthy donors. This clone occurred a few times. The PCR employed 60 Vbeta primers together with 13 Jbeta primers. Data came from immunoSEQ multiplex PCR; TCRdb stores just in-frame clones and leaves some out. The sample holds about 180,000 clones, around four fifths seen once. The length of the CDR3 is 13 residues. V was cut by 1 base and J by 8 bases, with 12 bases left in between. Per germline, CDR1 SGHRS and CDR2 YFSETQ. The chain joins TRBV5-1 to TRBJ1-2, with a weak D call TRBD1 (6 bases). This clonotype was obtained from an older woman in good health and CMV-seropositive. Sequencing was performed on PBMCs. DNA of the CDR3: TGCGCCAGCAGCTTGAAACAGGGCGCAGGCTACACCTTC. This sequence encodes CASSLKQGAGYTF.